This T cell receptor (beta chain) was recovered during a study of regulatory T cells in long-lasting Graves disease. Study information: Persistence in Graves' disease required over 5 years of antithyroid drugs plus positive TSH receptor antibodies.

General study findings and limits: TCR diversity was lower in persistent Graves' patients than in newly diagnosed ones. The work looked only at peripheral blood and did not look at thyroid tissue.

Time point indicated: persistent/refractory GD, antithyroid drugs over 5 years with positive TRAb. From RNA extracted from PBMCs, the TCR library was made. HTBI primers from iRepertoire and Arm-PCR of CDR3 regions yielded the TCR beta libraries. From the multiplex PCR reads, TCRdb called clonotypes with MiXCR, one entry per CDR3 protein. The sample has about 470,000 distinct CDR3 sequences, about a fifth seen once. Trimming pared 4 bases from V and 3 bases from J, leaving 11 bases between. The CDR3 runs to 13 residues. Germline CDR1 is SGHDT and CDR2 is YYEEEE. A remark on this clonotype: Its antigen is not identified.

The sample was peripheral blood mononuclear cells (PBMCs), taken when the disease was refractory, from a patient treated with antithyroid drugs. This sequence originates from a female donor with Graves disease. This sequence joins TRBV5-6 and TRBJ2-7; D gene uncertain. The DNA for the CDR3 is TGTGCCAGCAGCCCCACGATCTTCTACGAGCAGTACTTC. As protein: CASSPTIFYEQYF.